This TCR beta chain is drawn from a study of blood T cell repertoires in COVID-19 (dated by TCRdb to about 2020). Concerning the study at large: The collaborator samples originated in the United States, Italy and Spain and spanned the acute and convalescent phases of COVID-19. Where HLA class I and class II types were available, the types were taken from metadata supplied by the sample provider, not from assay-based typing. The repertoires were released in a freely available public database meant as a resource for research on the immune response to SARS-CoV-2. Samples were obtained from the ongoing ImmuneRACE study (first 160 participants) and from about 1,300 subjects provided by 6 global collaborators. Nearly every sample came with metadata listing a de-identified subject ID, COVID-19 status, age in years and sex. The prospective study material was composed of cDNA or gDNA derived from T cells, B-cell-depleted T cells, or PBMCs. Deeply sampled blood TCRbeta repertoires from subjects exposed to, actively infected with, or recovered from COVID-19 were included in the dataset. What the study reported, not specific to this receptor: How much clinical and demographic metadata was included differed by source and by participant, and the metadata was provided uncurated.

In the prospective study, participants were 18 to 89 years old, resided in under 30 geographic areas of the United States, and were enrolled through a virtual design. To assign participants to cohorts, the prospective study relied on clinical history that participants themselves reported in a screening survey and a study questionnaire. Exposed participants had been in contact with someone with a PCR-confirmed or clinician-diagnosed COVID-19 case within 2 weeks of study entry. In the prospective study, whole blood, serum and a nasopharyngeal or oropharyngeal swab were collected from each participant by mobile phlebotomists. Additional blood draws and questionnaires over an approximately two-month period could optionally be provided by prospective study participants. Blood samples from the prospective study were shipped frozen or at room temperature prior to DNA extraction. The junction carries 11 bases between V and J, which are trimmed by 5 bases and 0 bases respectively. CDR1 and CDR2 were assigned from the germline V gene as SGHVS and FQNEAQ. CDR3 length: 14 amino acids, cysteine to phenylalanine. CDR3 DNA is the only sequence kept; it has 42 bases, read in frame from the first base.

The immunoSEQ Assay, a bias-controlled multiplex PCR, was used to amplify TCRbeta CDR3 regions from genomic DNA. As for how the authors treated the data: The number of nucleated cells in each sample was estimated from the amplification of reference gene primers within the assay. To quantify the absolute abundance of each unique TCRbeta CDR3 rearrangement, sequence reads were collapsed and filtered. For each sample, productive Simpson clonality was calculated as the square root of Simpson's diversity index across productive rearrangements. Drawn from immuneACCESS, this table holds only the in-frame rearrangements with V and J called that TCRdb kept. Clones are partly lost; checked studies trace under half to an unresolved V gene and leave the rest unexplained. Clone size and V and J calls were adopted from that table, with D and trimming inferred from the DNA. This sample holds roughly 260,000 clones; about four fifths were observed only once. The top ten clones comprise 3% to 4.5% of the sample.

About this clone: The target of this receptor is not known. No base-level quality is on record; no much larger clone is a single base apart.

The sequence links TRBV7-8 to TRBJ2-7; possibly the D gene is TRBD2, per 7 matching bases. Sequencing used PBMCs or T cells enriched from blood (not recorded which). The source is a woman in her thirties or forties who had been exposed to COVID-19. The DNA reads TGTGCCAGCAGCAAGGGGGGGGCCTCCTACGAGCAGTACTTC. Its protein product is CASSKGGASYEQYF.